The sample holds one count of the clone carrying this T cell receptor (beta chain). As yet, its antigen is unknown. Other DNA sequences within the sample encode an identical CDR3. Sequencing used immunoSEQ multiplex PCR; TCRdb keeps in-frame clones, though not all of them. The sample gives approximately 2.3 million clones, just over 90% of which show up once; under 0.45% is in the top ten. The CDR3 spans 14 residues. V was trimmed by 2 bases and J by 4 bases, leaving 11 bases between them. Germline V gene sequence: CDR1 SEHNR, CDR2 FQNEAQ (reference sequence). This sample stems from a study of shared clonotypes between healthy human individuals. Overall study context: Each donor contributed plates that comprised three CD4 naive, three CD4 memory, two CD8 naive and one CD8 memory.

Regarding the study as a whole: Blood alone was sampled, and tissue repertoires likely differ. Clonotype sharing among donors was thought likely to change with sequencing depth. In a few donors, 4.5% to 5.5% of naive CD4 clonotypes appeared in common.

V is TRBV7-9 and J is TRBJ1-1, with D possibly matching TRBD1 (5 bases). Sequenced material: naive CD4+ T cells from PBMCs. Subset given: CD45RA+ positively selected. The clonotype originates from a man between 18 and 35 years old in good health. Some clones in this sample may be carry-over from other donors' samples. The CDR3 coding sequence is TGTGCCAGCAGCTTACAGGGCCTTCCCACTGAAGCTTTCTTT. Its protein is CASSLQGLPTEAFF.